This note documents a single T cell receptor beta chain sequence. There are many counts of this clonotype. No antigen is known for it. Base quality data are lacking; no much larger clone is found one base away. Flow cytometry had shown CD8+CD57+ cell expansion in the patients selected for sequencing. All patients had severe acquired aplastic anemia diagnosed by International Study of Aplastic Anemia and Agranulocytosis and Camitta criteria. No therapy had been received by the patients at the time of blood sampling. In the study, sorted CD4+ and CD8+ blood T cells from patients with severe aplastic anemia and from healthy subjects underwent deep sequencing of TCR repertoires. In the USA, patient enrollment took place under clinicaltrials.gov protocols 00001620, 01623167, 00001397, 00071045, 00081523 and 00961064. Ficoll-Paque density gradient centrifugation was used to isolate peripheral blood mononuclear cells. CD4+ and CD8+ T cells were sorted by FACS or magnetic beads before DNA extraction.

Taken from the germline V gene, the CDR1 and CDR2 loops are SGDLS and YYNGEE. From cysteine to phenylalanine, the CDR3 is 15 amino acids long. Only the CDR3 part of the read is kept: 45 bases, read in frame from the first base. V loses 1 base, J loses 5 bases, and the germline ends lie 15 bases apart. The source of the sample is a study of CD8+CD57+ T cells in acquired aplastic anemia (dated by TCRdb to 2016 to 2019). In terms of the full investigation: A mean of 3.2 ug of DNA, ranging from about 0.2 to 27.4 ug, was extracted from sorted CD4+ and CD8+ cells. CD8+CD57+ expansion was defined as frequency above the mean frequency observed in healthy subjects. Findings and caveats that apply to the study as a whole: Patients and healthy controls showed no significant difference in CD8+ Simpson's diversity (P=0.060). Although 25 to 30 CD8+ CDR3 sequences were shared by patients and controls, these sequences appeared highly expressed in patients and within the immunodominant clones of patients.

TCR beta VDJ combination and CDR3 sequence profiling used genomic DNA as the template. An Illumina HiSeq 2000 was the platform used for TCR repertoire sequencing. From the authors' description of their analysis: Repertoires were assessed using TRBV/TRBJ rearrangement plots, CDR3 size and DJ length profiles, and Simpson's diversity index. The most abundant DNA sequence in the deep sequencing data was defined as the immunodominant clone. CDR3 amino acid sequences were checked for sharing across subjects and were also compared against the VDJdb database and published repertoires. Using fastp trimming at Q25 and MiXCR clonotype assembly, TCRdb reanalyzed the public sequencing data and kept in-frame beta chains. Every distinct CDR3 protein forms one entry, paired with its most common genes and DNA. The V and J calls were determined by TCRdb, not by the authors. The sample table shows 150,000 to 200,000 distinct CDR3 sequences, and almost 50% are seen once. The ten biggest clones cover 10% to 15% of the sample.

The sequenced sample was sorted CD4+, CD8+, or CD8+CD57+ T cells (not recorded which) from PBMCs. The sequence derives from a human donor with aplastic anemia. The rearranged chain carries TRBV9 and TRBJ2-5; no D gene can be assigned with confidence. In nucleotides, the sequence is TGTGCCAGCAGCGTATTTGGGCGTAGGGCGGAGACCCAGTACTTC. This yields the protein CASSVFGRRAETQYF.